In this sample, the clone carrying this TCR beta chain turned up a few times. The data derive from a study of response to subunit inactivated influenza vaccine. Via MiXCR, TCRdb re-called the RT-PCR reads, giving one row per CDR3 protein. The table shows 500,000 to 550,000 distinct CDR3 sequences, with approximately 24% occurring only once. V trimming: 2 bases; J trimming: 7 bases; junction bases outside the gene matches: 4. The length of the CDR3 is 12 residues. CDR1 is DFQATT and CDR2 is SNEGSKA in the germline V gene (reference sequence). These data were likewise used in another study, on T cells expressing NK-cell markers. Turning to that study: Libraries used 5'RACE template switching adding universal primer site and UMIs. HCMV serostatus: most of the eight sequenced donors positive, one negative. These clonotypes, the leaders elsewhere, also led the CD3+CD56-NKG2C+ fraction in a handful of donors.

The chain employs TRBV20-1 and TRBJ1-1, with TRBD1 identical over 7 bases. The input for sequencing was CD4+ T cells sorted from PBMCs, taken 11 to 12 days after vaccination. The receptor's source is a man between 45 and 60 years old who received an inactivated influenza vaccine. The CDR3 bases are TGCAGTGCTAGACGGGGACAGCATGAAGCTTTCTTT. It codes for CSARRGQHEAFF.